Following are 14 T cell receptor beta chains from one sample sequenced in a study of T cell responses to AZD1222 COVID-19 vaccine. Assay used: immunoSEQ multiplex PCR; TCRdb lists only in-frame clones, some missing. In the table there are about 150,000 clones, about 92% of which are singletons. Material: peripheral blood, obtained on day 0 of AZD1222 vaccination. The receptors originated from an adult in good health.

The V gene is TRBV11-3, the J gene TRBJ2-1, with TRBD1 matching 7 bases. The germline gives CDR1 SGHNT, CDR2 YENEEA. The ends lost 1 base at V and 8 bases at J; junction bases unmatched: 5. The CDR3 has 14 amino acids. The CDR3 DNA reads TGTGCCAGCAGCTTAGCCACCCAGGGGGATGAGCAGTTCTTC. Translated, it gives CASSLATQGDEQFF.

As to this clone: The junction departs from the called germline gene at one end, perhaps through a read error. This rearrangement joins TRBV2 to TRBJ1-2; TRBD1 aligns across 8 bases. Germline V gene sequence: CDR1 SNHLY, CDR2 FYNNEI. The CDR3 runs 11 residues. CDR3 residues: CASSVDRGSSF. The CDR3 DNA reads TGTGCCAGCAGTGTCGACAGGGGAAGCTCTTTC.

The chain employs TRBV4-1 and TRBJ2-1, with 9 bases lining up with TRBD2. Trimming at V came to 1 base and at J to 7 bases, leaving 8 bases not matched to a gene. Germline CDR1 is MGHRA and CDR2 is YSYEKL. The CDR3 has 16 residues. The CDR3, as DNA: TGCGCCAGCAGCCAAGTAAAAGCGGGGGGCGATAATGAGCAGTTCTTC. Protein product: CASSQVKAGGDNEQFF.

The chain carries TRBV29-1 and TRBJ1-1; TRBD1 is a possible D gene (5 bases). Deletions cut 3 bases from V and 5 bases from J, with 19 bases between. Germline CDR1 and CDR2: SQVTM and ANQGSEA. The length of the CDR3 is 15 residues. CDR3 residues: CSVDDSGLGVTEAFF. For the CDR3, the DNA is TGCAGCGTTGACGACAGCGGGCTGGGAGTAACTGAAGCTTTCTTT.

V gene TRBV2 combines with J gene TRBJ1-5; TRBD1 matches at 8 bases. The CDR3 runs to 15 residues. Trimming took 1 base from V and 6 from J; bases not matched to a gene: 5. From germline, CDR1 is SNHLY and CDR2 FYNNEI. This chain's CDR3 is CASSEGDTGGQPQHF. Here the CDR3 DNA reads TGTGCCAGCAGTGAAGGTGATACAGGGGGTCAGCCCCAGCATTTT.

This chain connects TRBV27 to TRBJ1-2; D ambiguous. CDR3 length equals 14 residues. CDR1 is MNHEY and CDR2 is SMNVEV in the germline V gene (reference sequence). The germline V and J ends were trimmed by 2 bases and 0 bases, with 7 bases remaining between them. CDR3 residues: CASSLGTSNYGYTF. Here the CDR3 DNA reads TGTGCCAGCAGTTTAGGCACATCTAACTATGGCTACACCTTC.

The V and J genes are TRBV7-8 and TRBJ1-2, with D perhaps matching TRBD1 (5 bases). V lost 1 base and J 4 bases, leaving 10 bases between the germline ends. The CDR3 sequence is 14 residues long. Germline lookup yields CDR1 SGHVS and CDR2 FQNEAQ. The CDR3 DNA is TGTGCCAGCAGCTTAGGTTTCGGGGCCTATGGCTACACCTTC. Amino acid sequence: CASSLGFGAYGYTF.

The chain combines TRBV9 with TRBJ1-1; the match to TRBD1 covers 7 bases. The CDR3 has 13 amino acids. Germline V gene data show CDR1 as SGDLS and CDR2 as YYNGEE. With 3 bases clipped from V and 6 bases from J, the junction kept 5 bases outside the gene matches. The DNA for the CDR3 is TGTGCCAGCAGCGCCACAGGGGTGGCTGAAGCTTTCTTT. Its translation is CASSATGVAEAFF.

The chain has TRBV6-1 and TRBJ2-5; 11 bases map to TRBD2. Looked up from germline, CDR1 is MNHNS and CDR2 is SASEGT. The J segment lost 5 bases and the V segment lost 3 bases, leaving 5 bases of the junction unmatched. The CDR3 loop spans 15 amino acids. This CDR3 reads CASSDSGGAGETQYF. The DNA of the CDR3 is TGTGCCAGCAGTGATAGCGGGGGGGCTGGGGAGACCCAGTACTTC.

This clone has only a few counts. Within the sample, other DNA sequences also encode this same CDR3. The chain uses TRBV30 and TRBJ2-2; no definite D call. V shed 0 bases and J shed 8 bases, with 10 bases lying between them. Per germline, CDR1 GTSNPN and CDR2 SVGIG (reference sequence). The CDR3 contains 13 residues. DNA for the CDR3: TGTGCCTGGAGTGTACGGCCGACGGGGGAGCTGTTTTTT. This sequence encodes CAWSVRPTGELFF.

The V and J genes are TRBV6-5 and TRBJ1-4; D is possibly TRBD1 (6 bases). Germline CDR1 MNHEY, CDR2 SVGAGI. The CDR3 spans 14 residues. Trimming shortened V by 7 bases and J by 8 bases, and 17 bases separated the two germline ends. In DNA form, the CDR3 reads TGTGCCAGCACCGACACAGGGACCGGAGAAAAACTGTTTTTT. Its translation is CASTDTGTGEKLFF.

The count of this clone is one. The V gene is TRBV28, the J gene TRBJ2-1; 9 bases are shared with TRBD1. Trimming cost V 10 bases and J 4 bases; bases outside gene matches: 5. Germline-derived CDR1 and CDR2 are MDHEN and SYDVKM. The CDR3 length is 13 residues. CDR3 region: CATGQGLYNEQFF. Written as DNA, the CDR3 is TGTGCCACTGGACAGGGGTTGTACAATGAGCAGTTCTTC.

V usage is TRBV28 and J usage is TRBJ1-5; 7 nucleotides agree with TRBD1. The CDR3 covers 15 residues. After removal of 5 bases from V and 6 bases from J, the junction contained 10 bases not matched to a gene. Germline assignment: CDR1 MDHEN and CDR2 SYDVKM. The CDR3 bases are TGTGCCAGCAGTCCTCGACAGGGTGAGGGTCAGCCCCAGCATTTT. Protein sequence: CASSPRQGEGQPQHF.

Many counts were recorded for this clone. The J gene is TRBJ2-5, the V gene TRBV19; 12 bases agree with TRBD1. The CDR3 contains 14 residues. In germline, CDR1 is LNHDA, CDR2 SQIVND (reference sequence). Trimming removed 10 bases from V and 8 bases from J; junction bases left unmatched: 11. CDR3 DNA sequence: TGTGCCACCTCCGGGACAGGGGGCATCGGAACCCAGTACTTC. The encoded protein is CATSGTGGIGTQYF. Filled out from reference TRBV19 and TRBJ2-5, the complete variable domain reads DGGITQSPKYLFRKEGQNVTLSCEQNLNHDAMYWYRQDPGQGLRLIYYSQIVNDFQKGDIAEGYSVSREKKESFPLTVTSAQKNPTAFYLCATSGTGGIGTQYFGPGTRLLVL.